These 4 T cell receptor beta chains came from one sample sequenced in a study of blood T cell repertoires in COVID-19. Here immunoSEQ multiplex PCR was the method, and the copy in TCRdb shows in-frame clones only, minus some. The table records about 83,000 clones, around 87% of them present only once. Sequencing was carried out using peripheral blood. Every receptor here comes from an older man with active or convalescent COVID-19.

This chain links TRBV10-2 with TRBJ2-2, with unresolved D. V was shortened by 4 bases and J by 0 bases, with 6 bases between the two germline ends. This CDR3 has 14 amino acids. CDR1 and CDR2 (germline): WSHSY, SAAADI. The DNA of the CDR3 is TGCGCCAGCAGTGCACAGACGAACACCGGGGAGCTGTTTTTT. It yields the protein CASSAQTNTGELFF.

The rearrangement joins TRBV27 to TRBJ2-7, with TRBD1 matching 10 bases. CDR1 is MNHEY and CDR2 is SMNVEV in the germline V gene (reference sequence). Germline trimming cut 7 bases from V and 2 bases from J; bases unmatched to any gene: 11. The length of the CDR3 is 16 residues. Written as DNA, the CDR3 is TGTGCCAGCAACCTAAGCGGACAGGGGGAGACCTACGAGCAGTACGTC. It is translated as CASNLSGQGETYEQYV.

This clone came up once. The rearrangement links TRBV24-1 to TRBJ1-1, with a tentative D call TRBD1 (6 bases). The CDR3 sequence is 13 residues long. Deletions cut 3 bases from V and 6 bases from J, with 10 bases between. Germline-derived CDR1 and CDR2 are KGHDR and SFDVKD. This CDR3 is CATSDPQGSEAFF. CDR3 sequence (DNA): TGTGCCACCAGTGATCCGCAGGGGTCTGAAGCTTTCTTT.

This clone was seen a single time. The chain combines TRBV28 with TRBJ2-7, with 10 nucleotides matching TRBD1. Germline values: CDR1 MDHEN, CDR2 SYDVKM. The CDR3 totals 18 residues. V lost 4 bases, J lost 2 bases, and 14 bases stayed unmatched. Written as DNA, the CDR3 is TGTGCCAGCAGTTCCCCTGAGGCCTGGGACAGGGGTCCCTACGAGCAGTACGTC. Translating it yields CASSSPEAWDRGPYEQYV.